This T cell receptor (beta chain) was recorded in a study of T cells after yellow fever vaccination. In TCRdb, the 5' RACE reads were re-called with MiXCR into one record per CDR3 protein. The table lists about 300,000 distinct CDR3 sequences, about 6.9% of them singletons. General study results and limits: The study re-detected most primary-vaccination clones after the booster (under 97% CD4, around 90% CD8).

Trimming removed 5 bases from V and 0 bases from J, with 11 bases in between. The CDR3 is 14 amino acids. Germline V gives CDR1 LNHDA, CDR2 SQIVND (reference sequence). Notes on this clonotype: Its target is unknown.

The sequence came from a young man who received the YFV17D yellow fever vaccine. Sequencing used PBMCs, obtained approximately 47 days after the first yellow fever vaccination. The rearrangement uses TRBV19 and TRBJ2-7, with D maybe TRBD1 (5 bases). The CDR3 loop is CASSARVSSYEQYF. The CDR3 DNA reads TGTGCCAGTAGTGCCAGGGTAAGCTCCTACGAGCAGTACTTC.